The rows below give T cell receptor beta chains drawn from one sample of a study of OX40 agonist ivuxolimab in advanced cancers. This table comes from immunoSEQ multiplex PCR, and its TCRdb copy is limited to in-frame clones, with some not included. The repertoire holds 65,000 to 95,000 clones, with roughly nine tenths as singletons. Sequencing was performed on CD4+ or CD8+ T cells sorted from blood, taken in a trial of the OX40 agonist ivuxolimab. Receptors were obtained from an adult with an advanced solid tumor such as melanoma, head and neck, liver or kidney cancer. Both conserved end residues are part of each CDR3. A D gene is named only where the DNA matches it firmly. Clone size, where shown, is once, few, many, or a class for clones that have expanded.

J | D | V | size | DNA | CDR3
TRBJ2-3 | TRBD2 | TRBV15 | - | TGTGCCACCAGCAGACAGGACCCTCACGGGACTAGAGAGGCAGATACGCAGTATTTT | CATSRQDPHGTREADTQYF
TRBJ1-4 | TRBD1 | TRBV14 | - | TGTGCCAGCAGCCTCTCGGACAGGGTGGGTGAAAAACTGTTTTTT | CASSLSDRVGEKLFF
TRBJ2-1 | TRBD1 | TRBV6-5 | - | TGTGCCAGCAGTAGACAGGGATATGAGCAGTTCTTC | CASSRQGYEQFF
TRBJ2-3 | TRBD2 | TRBV27 | - | TGTGCCAGCAGCTATAGCGGGAGGGCCGGAGATACGCAGTATTTT | CASSYSGRAGDTQYF
TRBJ1-3 | - | TRBV9 | - | TGTGCCAGCAGCGTCTCCCTCGTTGGAAACACCATATATTTT | CASSVSLVGNTIYF
TRBJ1-3 | TRBD1 | TRBV7-2 | - | TGTGCCAGCAGCTTAGCAGGGACAGCAGGAGGAAACACCATATATTTT | CASSLAGTAGGNTIYF
TRBJ2-3 | TRBD1 | TRBV19 | - | TGTGCCAGTAGTATCGGTCGAGGGACAGGGTTTAGAGATACGCAGTATTTT | CASSIGRGTGFRDTQYF
TRBJ2-3 | - | TRBV4-2 | - | TGTGCCAGCAGCCGGGGGACAACCGAAACTACAGATACGCAGTATTTT | CASSRGTTETTDTQYF
TRBJ2-2 | TRBD1 | TRBV10-2 | - | TGCGCCAGCAGTGAAGCGAGACAGGGGAACACCGGGGAGCTGTTTTTT | CASSEARQGNTGELFF
TRBJ2-2 | - | TRBV18 | - | TGTGCCAGCTCACACTTTCTCACCCAGGGCAACACCGGGGAGCTGTTTTTT | CASSHFLTQGNTGELFF
TRBJ1-5 | - | TRBV7-9 | - | TGTGCCAGCAGCTTAGTTGGGGGCCAAGGGAGGGCCGGGAATCAGCCCCAGCATTTT | CASSLVGGQGRAGNQPQHF
TRBJ2-1 | TRBD1 | TRBV14 | - | TGTGCCAGCAGCCAAGAAAGAGGGACAGTTTACAATGAGCAGTTCTTC | CASSQERGTVYNEQFF
TRBJ1-1 | - | TRBV19 | - | TGTGCCAGTAGTATATTGGCAGAGAACACTGAAGCTTTCTTT | CASSILAENTEAFF
TRBJ2-1 | TRBD1 | TRBV18 | - | TGTGCCAGCTCACGACAGGACAGGGGGCACAATGAGCAGTTCTTC | CASSRQDRGHNEQFF
TRBJ2-5 | - | TRBV4-1 | - | TGCGCCAGCAGCCAAGAGGCAGGGGCTGGTCAAGAGACCCAGTACTTC | CASSQEAGAGQETQYF
TRBJ1-2 | - | TRBV6-1 | - | TGTGCCAGCCGGGGGGAATATGGCTACACCTTC | CASRGEYGYTF
TRBJ2-7 | - | TRBV2 | - | TGTGCCAGCAGGGCAGGGCGCCATGGAGTGTACGAGCAGTACTTC | CASRAGRHGVYEQYF
TRBJ1-5 | TRBD1 | TRBV30 | once | TGTGCCTTAAGCAGGGGGAGTCAGCCCCAGCATTTT | CALSRGSQPQHF
TRBJ1-6 | - | TRBV4-1 | - | TGCGCCAGCAGCCAATCCCTGATTTCACCCCTCCACTTT | CASSQSLISPLHF
TRBJ2-7 | - | TRBV19 | once | TGTGCCAGTAGTCCCCGACTCGGGGAGCAGTACTTC | CASSPRLGEQYF
TRBJ1-2 | - | TRBV7-5 | - | TGTGTCAGAAGCTTATTGTCGCGGGGGGAAGGCCACGGCTACACCTTC | CVRSLLSRGEGHGYTF
TRBJ2-5 | - | TRBV6-1 | - | TGTGCCAGCGGACAGTCCTTAGAGACCCAGTACTTC | CASGQSLETQYF
TRBJ2-5 | TRBD2 | TRBV9 | - | TGTGCCAGCAGCGTAGGGGGACTAGCGGGGCAAGAGACCCAGTACTTC | CASSVGGLAGQETQYF
TRBJ1-3 | - | TRBV5-8 | - | TGTGCCAGCAGCCCTGACACAGGCTCTGGAAACACCATATATTTT | CASSPDTGSGNTIYF
TRBJ2-1 | - | TRBV16 | - | TGTGCCAGCAGCCAATCTCGTAGCGGAGTCGAGCAGTTCTTC | CASSQSRSGVEQFF
TRBJ1-5 | - | TRBV19 | - | TGTGCCAGTAGTATGTGGGGCGCTAGCAATCAGCCCCAGCATTTT | CASSMWGASNQPQHF
TRBJ1-1 | - | TRBV5-1 | - | TGCGCCAGCACCAATCTCCCGGGGGATTCAGCTTTCTTT | CASTNLPGDSAFF
TRBJ2-5 | - | TRBV6-6 | - | TGTGCCAGCAGCACCTCAGGGGCCCAAGAGACCCAGTACTTC | CASSTSGAQETQYF
TRBJ2-5 | - | TRBV7-9 | - | TGTGCCAGCAGCTTAGTGACTGGACAAGAGACCCAGTACTTC | CASSLVTGQETQYF
TRBJ2-2 | - | TRBV9 | - | TGTGCCAGCAGCCCCCGCGCGGGGAACACCGGGGAGCTGTTTTTT | CASSPRAGNTGELFF
TRBJ1-3 | - | TRBV27 | once | TGTGCCAGCAGTTTAGGCGCAGGACTCGCTGGAAACACCATATATTTT | CASSLGAGLAGNTIYF
TRBJ1-6 | - | TRBV21-1 | - | TGTGCCAGCAGCAAAGACATGGCAGGGTTGTATTCACCCCTCCACTTT | CASSKDMAGLYSPLHF
TRBJ1-2 | - | TRBV5-5 | - | TGTGCCAGCAGCAACAGACAGGATTCCCTATGGCGCTACACCTTC | CASSNRQDSLWRYTF
TRBJ1-4 | - | TRBV6-6 | - | TGTGCCAGCAGTTACCGATCTGGGGGTAATGAAAAACTGTTTTTT | CASSYRSGGNEKLFF
TRBJ2-5 | TRBD1 | TRBV2 | - | TGTGCCAGCAGGGACAGGGGGCTAAGACAAGAGGCCCAGTACTTC | CASRDRGLRQEAQYF
TRBJ1-2 | TRBD1 | TRBV30 | - | TGTGCCTGGGGGGACAGGGGCTATGGCTACACCTTC | CAWGDRGYGYTF
TRBJ1-2 | - | TRBV7-3 | once | TGTGCCAGCAGCCCGACACCTACCTATGGCTACACCTTC | CASSPTPTYGYTF
TRBJ1-1 | - | TRBV5-1 | - | TGCGCCAGCAGCTTTTTGACCAGGGGATCCACTGAAGCTTTCTTT | CASSFLTRGSTEAFF
TRBJ1-5 | - | TRBV9 | - | TGTGCCAGCAGCGTAGACGATTATAGCAATCAGCCCCAGCATTTT | CASSVDDYSNQPQHF
TRBJ1-4 | - | TRBV5-1 | - | TGCGCCAGCAGCTTGCCAGGGCGAACTAATGAAAAACTGTTTTTT | CASSLPGRTNEKLFF